These 24 T cell receptor beta chains share one sample of origin, sequenced in a study of PD-1 blockade in classical Hodgkin lymphoma. Method: immunoSEQ multiplex PCR; TCRdb's copy keeps in-frame clones and lacks some. The sample has about 27,000 clones; roughly 80% are singletons. All trial patients relapsed after autologous stem cell transplantation. Thawed PBMCs yielded CD4+ T cells through magnetic negative selection. Here the sequenced sample was CD4+ T cells from blood, taken at baseline. These receptors were obtained from a human donor with classical Hodgkin lymphoma.

This clone came up a few times. This chain connects TRBV25-1 to TRBJ1-6, with D possibly TRBD1 on 6 matching bases. The CDR3 consists of 14 residues. V gave up 5 bases and J gave up 8 bases, with 13 bases separating them. Germline loops: CDR1 MGHDK, CDR2 SYGVNS. CDR3 amino acids: CASSHYREDSPLHF. The CDR3 coding sequence is TGTGCCAGCAGTCACTACAGGGAGGATTCACCCCTCCACTTT.

This clone has just one count. The CDR3 loop reads CASSPGTSGYNEQFF. Written as DNA, the CDR3 is TGTGCCAGCAGCCCCGGGACTAGCGGGTACAATGAGCAGTTCTTC. The V and J genes are TRBV7-2 and TRBJ2-1; 12 bases are a match to TRBD2. V was pared by 5 bases and J by 4 bases, with 3 bases of the junction left unmatched. CDR1 is SGHTA and CDR2 is FQGNSA in the germline V gene. The length of the CDR3 is 15 residues.

A single count supports this clone. The genes are TRBV4-2 and TRBJ1-1, with TRBD1 matching 8 bases. Germline values: CDR1 LGHNA, CDR2 YNFKEQ. Trimming cost V 3 bases and J 3 bases; bases outside gene matches: 15. The CDR3 contains 18 residues. As DNA, the CDR3 is TGTGCCAGCAGCCAGTCCTACGCAGGGGGCAGAGGGGACACTGAAGCTTTCTTT. Protein sequence: CASSQSYAGGRGDTEAFF.

The chain joins TRBV30 to TRBJ1-1; D is ambiguous. The germline V and J ends were trimmed by 1 base and 1 base, with 7 bases remaining between them. Germline V gives CDR1 GTSNPN, CDR2 SVGIG (reference sequence). This CDR3 has 13 amino acids. This chain's CDR3 is CAWSDSENTEAFF. In nucleotides, the CDR3 is TGTGCCTGGAGTGACAGTGAGAACACTGAAGCTTTCTTT.

The chain links TRBV14 to TRBJ1-4; tentative D call: TRBD1 (5 bases). This CDR3 contains 14 residues. The V gene lost 4 bases and the J gene lost 5 bases, with 11 bases spanning the gap. In germline, CDR1 is SGHDN, CDR2 FVKESK. CDR3 sequence reads: CASSPRVGNEKLFF. The CDR3, as DNA: TGTGCCAGCAGCCCCAGGGTTGGGAATGAAAAACTGTTTTTT.

The J gene is TRBJ1-3, the V gene TRBV6-5; D is unresolved. V shed 7 bases and J shed 0 bases, with 7 bases lying between them. CDR3 length: 13 residues. Germline lookup yields CDR1 MNHEY and CDR2 SVGAGI. The chain's CDR3 is CASTGSSGNTIYF. The CDR3 DNA reads TGTGCCAGCACGGGGAGCTCTGGAAACACCATATATTTT.

This clone was seen more than once but under ten times. The CDR3 coding sequence is TGTGCGCGCCCGAACAGGGGCGGCTACACCTTC. Encoded protein: CARPNRGGYTF. The rearrangement joins TRBV2 to TRBJ1-2; 7 bases agree with TRBD1. This CDR3 is 11 amino acids long. Looked up from germline, CDR1 is SNHLY and CDR2 is FYNNEI.

The rearrangement uses TRBV6-6 and TRBJ1-3; TRBD1 aligns across 10 bases. Trimming removed 7 bases from V and 6 bases from J; junction bases left unmatched: 9. Germline CDR1 is MNHNY and CDR2 is SVGAGI (reference sequence). The CDR3 sequence is 15 residues long. Here the CDR3 reads CASTLGQGGANTIYF. The CDR3 nucleotides are TGTGCCAGCACCCTTGGACAGGGGGGAGCAAACACCATATATTTT.

The chain links TRBV5-1 to TRBJ2-3; TRBD2 matches 11 bases. Per the germline V gene, CDR1 is SGHRS and CDR2 is YFSETQ. The CDR3 spans 16 residues. Trimming removed 4 bases from V and 0 bases from J; junction bases left unmatched: 4. The CDR3 DNA reads TGCGCCAGCAGCAGAACTAGCGGGGGTAGCACAGATACGCAGTATTTT. This sequence encodes CASSRTSGGSTDTQYF.

The V and J genes are TRBV27 and TRBJ2-7, with 8 bases fitting TRBD1. The CDR3 is 16 amino acids. Germline V CDR1 and CDR2: MNHEY, SMNVEV (reference sequence). J was trimmed by 0 bases and V by 2 bases; bases with no gene match: 6. CDR3 residues: CASSLKAGGLSYEQYF. In nucleotides, the CDR3 is TGTGCCAGCAGTTTAAAGGCAGGGGGCCTCTCCTACGAGCAGTACTTC.

This clone was observed a handful of times. The chain employs TRBV11-3 and TRBJ1-3; tentative D call: TRBD1 (6 bases). The CDR3 length is 13 residues. V lost 5 bases, J lost 7 bases, and 12 bases lay in between. Germline loops: CDR1 SGHNT, CDR2 YENEEA. Here the CDR3 reads CASSPGAWNTIYF. As DNA, the CDR3 is TGTGCCAGCAGCCCAGGGGCTTGGAACACCATATATTTT.

The chain joins TRBV7-9 to TRBJ2-5; D is uncertain. Germline values: CDR1 SEHNR, CDR2 FQNEAQ (reference sequence). The CDR3 is 17 amino acids. V was pared by 4 bases and J by 5 bases, with 23 bases between. Written as DNA, the CDR3 is TGTGCCAGCAGCTCCATGACACCCAAGAGGCCAAGGGAGACCCAGTACTTC. Amino acids: CASSSMTPKRPRETQYF.

The V and J genes are TRBV9 and TRBJ1-2, with TRBD1 identical over 7 bases. V was pared by 7 bases and J by 3 bases, with 6 bases of the junction left unmatched. The CDR3 loop spans 13 amino acids. Germline CDR1 SGDLS, CDR2 YYNGEE. The CDR3 region is CASQGGRHYGYTF. CDR3 bases: TGTGCCAGCCAGGGGGGACGGCACTATGGCTACACCTTC.

The rearrangement links TRBV27 to TRBJ1-2, with D perhaps TRBD1 (5 bases). The CDR3 sequence is 11 residues long. Trimming removed 8 bases at V and 5 bases at J, with 9 bases between. Per the germline V gene, CDR1 is MNHEY and CDR2 is SMNVEV (reference sequence). The chain's CDR3 is CASGGFYGYTF. The CDR3 DNA follows: TGTGCCAGCGGGGGTTTTTATGGCTACACCTTC.

This chain connects TRBV10-3 to TRBJ2-3, with TRBD2 matching 8 bases. The CDR3 spans 15 residues. Trimming cost V 10 bases and J 1 base; bases outside gene matches: 10. CDR1 ENHRY and CDR2 SYGVKD come from the germline V gene. DNA of the CDR3: TGTGCCACCCACCGGGGGGGGCAGGGCACAGATACGCAGTATTTT. Translation: CATHRGGQGTDTQYF.

The sample holds a few counts of this clone. V usage is TRBV5-5 and J usage is TRBJ1-2, with D uncertain. Trimming cost V 1 base and J 2 bases, with 9 bases left between them. CDR3 length equals 14 residues. The germline V gene encodes CDR1 SGHKS and CDR2 YYEKEE (reference sequence). DNA of the CDR3: TGTGCCAGCAGCTTGCTCGGGGAGAACTATGGCTACACCTTC. Encoded protein: CASSLLGENYGYTF. Full variable domain (missing parts from reference TRBV5-5 and TRBJ1-2): DAGVTQSPTHLIKTRGQQVTLRCSPISGHKSVSWYQQVLGQGPQFIFQYYEKEERGRGNFPDRFSARQFPNYSSELNVNALLLGDSALYLCASSLLGENYGYTFGSGTRLTVV.

This rearrangement joins TRBV9 to TRBJ2-3, with a weak D call TRBD2 (7 bases). With 6 bases removed from V and 6 bases from J, the gap between germline ends came to 17 bases. This CDR3 spans 14 amino acids. Germline CDR1 is SGDLS and CDR2 is YYNGEE. CDR3 sequence reads: CASTPPGGRDTQYF. The CDR3 nucleotides are TGTGCCAGCACCCCCCCGGGGGGCCGGGATACGCAGTATTTT.

The chain links TRBV5-6 to TRBJ1-1; no clear D gene. Trimming took off 5 bases at V and 0 bases at J, with 11 bases between the two ends. The CDR3 is made up of 14 amino acids. Germline loops: CDR1 SGHDT, CDR2 YYEEEE. CDR3 protein: CASSLGGMNTEAFF. CDR3 coding DNA: TGTGCCAGCAGTTTAGGTGGGATGAACACTGAAGCTTTCTTT.

In this sample, this clone turned up a few times. The J gene is TRBJ1-3, the V gene TRBV10-3; 7 nucleotides align to TRBD1. CDR1 and CDR2 from the germline V gene are ENHRY and SYGVKD. V was clipped by 8 bases and J by 0 bases; unmatched bases: 1. The CDR3 length is 13 residues. Written as DNA, the CDR3 is TGTGCCATCCGGGACAGCTCTGGAAACACCATATATTTT. Translated: CAIRDSSGNTIYF.

The CDR3 sequence: CASSLPTSGLPHSSYEQYF. The CDR3 nucleotides read TGTGCCAGCAGTTTACCTACTAGCGGCCTCCCTCATAGCTCCTACGAGCAGTACTTC. This rearrangement joins TRBV28 to TRBJ2-7; 8 bases match TRBD2. Germline CDR1 and CDR2: MDHEN and SYDVKM. The CDR3 sequence is 19 residues long. With V trimmed by 2 bases and J by 0 bases, 15 bases remained unmatched.

The chain's CDR3 is CAWDRDALGNSPLHF. CDR3 sequence (DNA): TGTGCCTGGGACAGGGACGCCCTTGGAAATTCACCCCTCCACTTT. The V gene is TRBV30, the J gene TRBJ1-6; 7 bases fit TRBD1. The CDR3 has 15 residues. Losses at the gene ends were 5 bases for V and 7 bases for J; bases not matched to a gene: 11. Germline CDR1 and CDR2: GTSNPN and SVGIG (reference sequence).

By its share, this clone is large. This chain connects TRBV5-1 to TRBJ2-7; D gene unclear. Trimming removed 0 bases at V and 7 bases at J, with 5 bases between. CDR3 length equals 11 residues. Germline CDR1 reads SGHRS; CDR2 reads YFSETQ. The CDR3 loop reads CASSLGGEQYF. In DNA form, the CDR3 reads TGCGCCAGCAGCTTGGGGGGTGAGCAGTACTTC. The variable domain in full, completed from reference TRBV5-1 and TRBJ2-7, reads KAGVTQTPRYLIKTRGQQVTLSCSPISGHRSVSWYQQTPGQGLQFLFEYFSETQRNKGNFPGRFSGRQFSNSRSEMNVSTLELGDSALYLCASSLGGEQYFGPGTRLTVT.

This chain links TRBV10-3 with TRBJ1-5, with 9 positions matching TRBD1. V gave up 10 bases and J gave up 3 bases; unmatched junction bases: 10. This CDR3 comprises 15 residues. CDR1 is ENHRY and CDR2 is SYGVKD in the germline V gene. CDR3 sequence (DNA): TGTGCCACCCGTTCCGGGACAGGGTACAATCAGCCCCAGCATTTT. The encoded protein is CATRSGTGYNQPQHF.

The chain carries TRBV30 and TRBJ1-2; D remains ambiguous. CDR1 GTSNPN and CDR2 SVGIG come from the germline V gene (reference sequence). The CDR3 consists of 13 residues. Deletions cut 7 bases from V and 13 bases from J, with 25 bases between. The CDR3 here is CALDSSWFPFPTF. CDR3 DNA: TGTGCCTTGGACTCGTCTTGGTTTCCCTTCCCCACCTTC.